This T cell receptor beta chain was recorded in a study of cytomegalovirus exposure and HLA in healthy donors. Primers for the PCR totalled 60 Vbeta and 13 Jbeta. This table comes from immunoSEQ multiplex PCR, and its TCRdb copy is limited to in-frame clones, with some not included. The sample gives 180,000 or so clones, approximately 81% of which show up once; roughly 0.75% is in the top ten. On this clone itself: As yet, its antigen is unknown.

Findings and limits, study-wide: V- and J-gene trimming of TCR beta was linked (in a later analysis) to a missense DCLRE1C variant. Sequencing probably produced one cluster of sequence variants that were highly shared.

The sequence was obtained from a young woman in good health and CMV-seronegative. The specimen was PBMCs.

Here the CDR3 reads CASSFSLAVEQFF. Here the CDR3 DNA reads TGTGCCAGCAGCTTCTCCTTGGCGGTTGAGCAGTTCTTC. The chain uses TRBV7-2 and TRBJ2-1; D is undetermined. The germline V and J ends were trimmed by 3 bases and 9 bases, with 12 bases remaining between them. Per germline, CDR1 SGHTA and CDR2 FQGNSA. The CDR3 covers 13 residues.